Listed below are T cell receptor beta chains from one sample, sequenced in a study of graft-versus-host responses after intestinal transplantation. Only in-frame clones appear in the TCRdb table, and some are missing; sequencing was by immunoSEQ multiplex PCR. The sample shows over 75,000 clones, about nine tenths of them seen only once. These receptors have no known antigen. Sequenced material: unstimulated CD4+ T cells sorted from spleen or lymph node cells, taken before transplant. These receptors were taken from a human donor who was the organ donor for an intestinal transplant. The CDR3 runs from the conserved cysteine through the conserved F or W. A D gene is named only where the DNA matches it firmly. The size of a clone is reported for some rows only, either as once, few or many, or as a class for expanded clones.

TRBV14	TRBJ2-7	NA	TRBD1	CASSKRQGALEQYF	TGTGCCAGCAGCAAAAGACAGGGGGCGCTTGAGCAGTACTTC
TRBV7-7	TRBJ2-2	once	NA	CATQGTGELFF	TGTGCTACGCAGGGCACCGGGGAGCTGTTTTTT
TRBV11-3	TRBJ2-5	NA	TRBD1	CASSPGQGAVGQETQYF	TGTGCCAGCAGCCCGGGACAGGGGGCCGTAGGGCAAGAGACCCAGTACTTC
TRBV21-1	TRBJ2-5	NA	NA	CASSSGTGGGETQYF	TGTGCCAGCAGCAGTGGGACAGGGGGCGGGGAGACCCAGTACTTC
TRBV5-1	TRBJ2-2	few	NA	CASSLVTFRAGELFF	TGCGCCAGCAGCTTGGTAACCTTTCGGGCCGGGGAGCTGTTTTTT
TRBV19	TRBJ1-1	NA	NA	CASRLYPGISTEAFF	TGTGCCAGTAGACTTTACCCAGGGATTAGCACTGAAGCTTTCTTT
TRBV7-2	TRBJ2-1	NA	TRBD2	CASSLLRASLAGGPHEQFF	TGTGCCAGCAGCTTATTGAGGGCCAGTCTAGCGGGAGGGCCTCATGAGCAGTTCTTC
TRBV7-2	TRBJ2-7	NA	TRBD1	CASSLGMGGQGRPYEQYF	TGTGCCAGCAGCTTAGGTATGGGGGGACAGGGACGGCCCTACGAGCAGTACTTC
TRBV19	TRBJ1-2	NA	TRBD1	CASSIGTGIVGYTF	TGTGCCAGTAGTATAGGGACAGGGATTGTCGGCTACACCTTC
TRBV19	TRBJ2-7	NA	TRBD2	CASTSGVPYEQYF	TGTGCCAGTACTAGCGGGGTTCCGTACGAGCAGTACTTC
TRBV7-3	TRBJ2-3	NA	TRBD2	CASRAPGLAGDTQYF	TGTGCCAGCAGGGCCCCAGGACTAGCGGGAGATACGCAGTATTTT
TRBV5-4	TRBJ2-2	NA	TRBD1	CASSGYRGQVNTGELFF	TGTGCCAGCAGCGGATACAGGGGGCAGGTCAACACCGGGGAGCTGTTTTTT
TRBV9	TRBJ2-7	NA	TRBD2	CASSSMGGSGGEQYF	TGTGCCAGCAGCTCCATGGGGGGTAGCGGGGGCGAGCAGTACTTC
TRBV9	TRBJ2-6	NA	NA	CASSVYPGAPSGANVLTF	TGTGCCAGCAGCGTATATCCGGGAGCTCCATCTGGGGCCAACGTCCTGACTTTC
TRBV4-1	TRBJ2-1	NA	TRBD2	CASSQGTSLGQFF	TGCGCCAGCAGCCAGGGGACTAGCCTCGGGCAGTTCTTC
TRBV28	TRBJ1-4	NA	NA	CASSLAGREKEKLFF	TGTGCCAGCAGTTTGGCCGGGAGAGAGAAGGAAAAACTGTTTTTT
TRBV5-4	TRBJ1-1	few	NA	CASSLYDRGTEAFF	TGTGCCAGCAGCTTGTATGACAGAGGAACTGAAGCTTTCTTT
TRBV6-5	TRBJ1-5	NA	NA	CASSYGRRYSNQPQHF	TGTGCCAGCAGTTACGGGAGAAGATATAGCAATCAGCCCCAGCATTTT
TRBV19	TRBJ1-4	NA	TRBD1	CASRTSGTGLTNEKLFF	TGTGCCAGTAGAACCTCCGGGACAGGGCTCACTAATGAAAAACTGTTTTTT
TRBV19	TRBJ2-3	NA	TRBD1	CASSIGTVTDTQYF	TGTGCCAGTAGTATCGGGACAGTCACAGATACGCAGTATTTT
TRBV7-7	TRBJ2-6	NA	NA	CASSLRPLWGPTLSGANVLTF	TGTGCTAGCAGCTTAAGGCCCCTGTGGGGGCCCACTCTCTCCGGGGCCAACGTCCTGACTTTC
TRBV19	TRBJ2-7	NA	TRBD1	CASSTRQGLYEQYF	TGTGCCAGTAGTACGAGACAGGGCCTCTACGAGCAGTACTTC
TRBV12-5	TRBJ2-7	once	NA	CASGKGQSDEQYF	TGTGCTAGTGGAAAAGGACAATCGGACGAGCAGTACTTC
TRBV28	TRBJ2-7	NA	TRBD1	CASRGQGSSSYEQYF	TGTGCCAGCAGGGGACAGGGGTCGAGCTCCTACGAGCAGTACTTC
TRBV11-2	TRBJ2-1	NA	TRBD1	CASNADRDRATGWQFF	TGTGCCAGCAACGCTGACCGGGACAGGGCCACCGGGTGGCAGTTCTTC
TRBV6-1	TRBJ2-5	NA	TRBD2	CASSLGLAGSWAQYF	TGTGCCAGCAGTCTGGGACTAGCGGGCTCATGGGCCCAGTACTTC
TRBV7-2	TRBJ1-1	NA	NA	CASSIISRNSGAFF	TGTGCCAGCAGCATAATATCGAGAAACTCAGGGGCTTTCTTT
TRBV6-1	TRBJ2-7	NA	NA	CASSEWGQRVRAYEQYF	TGTGCCAGCAGTGAATGGGGTCAACGAGTGCGGGCCTACGAGCAGTACTTC
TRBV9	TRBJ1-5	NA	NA	CASSVEAQGSQPQHF	TGTGCCAGCAGCGTAGAAGCTCAGGGGTCGCAGCCCCAGCATTTT
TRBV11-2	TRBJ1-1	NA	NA	CASSLGRNTEAFF	TGTGCCAGCAGCTTAGGTAGGAACACTGAAGCTTTCTTT
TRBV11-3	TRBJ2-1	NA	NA	CASSLVPAGAGNEQFF	TGTGCCAGCAGCTTAGTTCCCGCGGGGGCAGGGAATGAGCAGTTCTTC
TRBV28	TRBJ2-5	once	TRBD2	CASSPTAGGGETQYF	TGTGCCAGCAGCCCTACGGCGGGAGGCGGCGAGACCCAGTACTTC
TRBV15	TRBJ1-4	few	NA	CATSRGGGNEKLFF	TGTGCCACCAGCAGAGGAGGCGGAAATGAAAAACTGTTTTTT
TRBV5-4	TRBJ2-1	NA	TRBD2	CASSLGTSGSYNEQFF	TGTGCCAGCAGCTTGGGGACTAGCGGCTCCTACAATGAGCAGTTCTTC
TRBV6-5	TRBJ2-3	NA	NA	CASSYSRQGLDTQYF	TGTGCCAGCAGTTACTCCCGGCAGGGGTTGGATACGCAGTATTTT
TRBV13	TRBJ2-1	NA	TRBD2	CASRLSGTRLEQFF	TGTGCCAGCAGACTATCCGGGACTAGGCTTGAGCAGTTCTTC
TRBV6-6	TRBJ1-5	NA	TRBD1	CASSYQGGANQPQHF	TGTGCCAGCAGTTACCAGGGGGGAGCAAATCAGCCCCAGCATTTT
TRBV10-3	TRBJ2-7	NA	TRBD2	CAVSGSAYEQYF	TGTGCCGTCAGCGGGAGTGCTTACGAGCAGTACTTC
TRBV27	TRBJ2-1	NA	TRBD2	CASSSGGGSYNEQFF	TGTGCCAGCAGTTCGGGCGGGGGATCCTACAATGAGCAGTTCTTC
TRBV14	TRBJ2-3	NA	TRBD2	CASSPLAGGTDTQYF	TGTGCCAGCAGCCCACTAGCGGGAGGCACAGATACGCAGTATTTT
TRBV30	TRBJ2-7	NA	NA	CAWSVMARLTEQYF	TGTGCCTGGAGTGTCATGGCCCGACTAACGGAGCAGTACTTC
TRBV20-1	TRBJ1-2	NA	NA	CRAWEGWGYTF	TGCAGGGCTTGGGAGGGGTGGGGCTACACCTTC
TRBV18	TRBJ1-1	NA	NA	CASSPAFKSPTEAFF	TGTGCCAGCTCACCCGCGTTCAAGTCCCCCACTGAAGCTTTCTTT
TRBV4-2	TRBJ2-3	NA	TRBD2	CASSQLAGGWGTDTQYF	TGTGCCAGCAGCCAACTAGCGGGAGGTTGGGGGACAGATACGCAGTATTTT
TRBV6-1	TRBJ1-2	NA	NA	CASSERSGGLNYGYTF	TGTGCCAGCAGTGAAAGGAGCGGGGGCCTCAACTATGGCTACACCTTC
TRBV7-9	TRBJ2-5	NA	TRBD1	CASSTGTGEETQYF	TGTGCCAGCAGCACCGGGACAGGGGAAGAGACCCAGTACTTC
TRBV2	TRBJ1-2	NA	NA	CASTNGGVKSYTF	TGTGCCAGCACCAACGGGGGGGTAAAGAGCTACACCTTC
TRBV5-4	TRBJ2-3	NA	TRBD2	CASSRGGPTDTQYF	TGTGCCAGCAGTCGCGGGGGGCCCACAGATACGCAGTATTTT
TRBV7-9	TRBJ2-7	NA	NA	CASSSSRTYEQYF	TGTGCCAGCAGCTCATCCAGGACCTACGAGCAGTACTTC
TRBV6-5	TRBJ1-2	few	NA	CASSWIGGAEGYTF	TGTGCCAGCAGTTGGATCGGGGGGGCGGAGGGCTACACCTTC
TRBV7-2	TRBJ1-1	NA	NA	CASSRQEMNTEAFF	TGTGCCAGCAGCAGACAGGAGATGAACACTGAAGCTTTCTTT
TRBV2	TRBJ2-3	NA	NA	CASSGQGTDTQYF	TGTGCCAGCAGTGGTCAGGGCACAGATACGCAGTATTTT
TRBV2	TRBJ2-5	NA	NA	CASTSSVLETQYF	TGTGCCAGCACCTCCTCGGTCTTAGAGACCCAGTACTTC
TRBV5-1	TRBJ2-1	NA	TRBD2	CASSLSLAGGPYNEQFF	TGCGCCAGCAGCTTATCCCTAGCGGGGGGGCCCTACAATGAGCAGTTCTTC
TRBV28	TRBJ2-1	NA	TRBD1	CASSSPGQGNEQFF	TGTGCCAGCAGTTCGCCGGGACAGGGCAATGAGCAGTTCTTC
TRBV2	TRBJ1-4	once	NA	CASRQEQEKLFF	TGTGCCAGCCGACAGGAGCAGGAAAAACTGTTTTTT
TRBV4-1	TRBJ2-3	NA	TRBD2	CASSRPPGTSGTDTQYF	TGCGCCAGCAGCCGCCCCCCCGGGACTAGCGGGACCGATACGCAGTATTTT
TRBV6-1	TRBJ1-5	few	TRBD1	CASSEAGGQGKAGDQPQHF	TGTGCCAGCAGTGAAGCGGGAGGACAGGGAAAAGCCGGGGACCAGCCCCAGCATTTT
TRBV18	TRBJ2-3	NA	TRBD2	CASSAPGAGGPTDTQYF	TGTGCCAGCTCCGCTCCGGGCGCGGGAGGGCCAACAGATACGCAGTATTTT
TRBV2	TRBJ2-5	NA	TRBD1	CASSHAEGQGAQETQYF	TGTGCCAGCAGCCACGCCGAGGGGCAGGGGGCACAAGAGACCCAGTACTTC